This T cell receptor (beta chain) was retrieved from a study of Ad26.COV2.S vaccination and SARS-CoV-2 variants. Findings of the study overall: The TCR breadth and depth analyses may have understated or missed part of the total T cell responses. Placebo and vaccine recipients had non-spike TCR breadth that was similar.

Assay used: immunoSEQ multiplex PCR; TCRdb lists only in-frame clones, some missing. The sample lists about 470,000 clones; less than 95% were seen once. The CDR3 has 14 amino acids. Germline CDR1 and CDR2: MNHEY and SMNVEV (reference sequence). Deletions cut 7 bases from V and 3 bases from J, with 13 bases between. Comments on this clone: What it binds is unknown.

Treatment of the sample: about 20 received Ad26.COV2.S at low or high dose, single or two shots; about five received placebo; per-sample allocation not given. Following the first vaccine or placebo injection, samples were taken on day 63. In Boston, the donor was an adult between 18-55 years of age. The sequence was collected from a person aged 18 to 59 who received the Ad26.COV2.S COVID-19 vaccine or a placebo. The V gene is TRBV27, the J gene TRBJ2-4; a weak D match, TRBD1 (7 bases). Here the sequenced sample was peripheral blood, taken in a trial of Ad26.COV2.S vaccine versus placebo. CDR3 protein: CASNPRGDKNIQYF. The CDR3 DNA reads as TGTGCCAGCAACCCCAGGGGGGACAAAAACATTCAGTACTTC.